This T cell receptor (beta chain) was captured by sequencing in a study of breast tumors, draining lymph nodes, adjacent tissues. General observations from the study: Tumor and nontumor repertoires were significantly more similar in luminal-like than in basal-like breast cancer. Tumor repertoires ranked between lymph nodes and nontumor tissue in diversity, with V and J gene preferences.

From germline, CDR1 is SGHKS and CDR2 YYEKEE (reference sequence). The CDR3 is 16 residues long. V lost 3 bases, J lost 0 bases, and 14 bases lay in between. One entry per CDR3 protein results from TCRdb running MiXCR on the multiplex PCR reads. The sample records about 140,000 distinct CDR3 sequences, about 31% being singletons. In its sample, this clonotype was seen many times. Its antigen is currently unknown. The lymph nodes were axillary draining lymph nodes from breast cancer patients. The sequenced material came from axillary lymph node tissue. The chain recombines TRBV5-5 with TRBJ2-3; possibly TRBD2 for D (6 bases). The sequence was collected from a female donor with breast cancer. Some clones in this sample may be carry-over from other donors' samples. Here the CDR3 reads CASSSGEGLSTDTQYF. In nucleotides, the CDR3 is TGTGCCAGCAGCTCGGGAGAGGGACTTAGCACAGATACGCAGTATTTT.